One sample yielded the 23 T cell receptor beta chains listed below, sequenced in a study of blood T cell repertoires in COVID-19. Profiling relied on immunoSEQ multiplex PCR, and the TCRdb table lists in-frame clones only, not all of them. The sample has approximately 500,000 clones; roughly nine tenths are singletons. Specimen: peripheral blood. These receptors were collected from a woman aged 45 to 65 with COVID-19, enrolled during active disease.

The V gene is TRBV6-6, the J gene TRBJ2-5, with 9 bases aligning to TRBD2. CDR3 length equals 17 residues. The germline gives CDR1 MNHNY, CDR2 SVGAGI (reference sequence). V trimming: 5 bases; J trimming: 2 bases; junction bases outside the gene matches: 12. The CDR3 bases are TGTGCCAGCAGTCTGAGGGTCCTAGCGGGGACGCAAGAGACCCAGTACTTC. Translating it yields CASSLRVLAGTQETQYF.

The chain recombines TRBV5-1 with TRBJ2-3; TRBD2 might be the D (5 bases). V was shortened by 1 base and J by 3 bases, with 12 bases between the two germline ends. Germline V gene lookup returns CDR1 SGHRS and CDR2 YFSETQ. The CDR3 loop spans 15 amino acids. CDR3 protein: CASSLSLGRTDTQYF. CDR3 in DNA: TGCGCCAGCAGCTTGTCACTAGGTAGAACAGATACGCAGTATTTT.

This chain joins TRBV5-6 and TRBJ2-5, with D maybe TRBD2 (6 bases). This CDR3 has 14 amino acids. CDR1 is SGHDT, CDR2 YYEEEE, per germline. The ends were cut back, 0 bases at V and 10 bases at J, with 16 bases in the middle. The DNA for the CDR3 is TGTGCCAGCAGCTTGGACCAGATGGGGGGAAGCCAGTACTTC. Its translation: CASSLDQMGGSQYF.

The chain is built from TRBV6-6 and TRBJ2-7; 9 nucleotides agree with TRBD1. Per germline, CDR1 MNHNY and CDR2 SVGAGI (reference sequence). Trimming took 4 bases from V and 3 from J; bases not matched to a gene: 4. This CDR3 has 14 residues. The CDR3 DNA sequence: TGTGCCAGCAGTTCGGGGACAGGGAGCTACGAGCAGTACTTC. Translating it yields CASSSGTGSYEQYF.

J is TRBJ1-6 and V is TRBV24-1; D is undetermined. From germline, CDR1 is KGHDR and CDR2 SFDVKD. This CDR3 spans 11 amino acids. The ends were cut back, 8 bases at V and 10 bases at J, with 8 bases in the middle. In DNA, the CDR3 is TGTGCCACCAATAAGAGGTCACCCCTCCACTTT. Translating gives CATNKRSPLHF.

The V and J genes are TRBV25-1 and TRBJ2-7; no clear D gene. The length of the CDR3 is 13 residues. The V and J ends lost 5 bases and 3 bases respectively, with 11 bases between them. The germline V gene has CDR1 MGHDK and CDR2 SYGVNS. The CDR3 DNA is TGTGCCAGCAGTAGACTGGTGATCTACGAGCAGTACTTC. It translates to CASSRLVIYEQYF.

This chain joins TRBV6-2 or TRBV6-3 and TRBJ1-4; 8 bases are a match to TRBD1. V shed 2 bases, J shed 10 bases, and the junction held 6 bases outside the gene matches. Germline values: CDR1 MNHEY, CDR2 SVGEGT. The CDR3 covers 14 residues. CDR3 protein: CASSYGSGQGKLFF. Here the CDR3 DNA reads TGTGCCAGCAGTTACGGTAGCGGACAGGGAAAACTGTTTTTT.

The J gene is TRBJ1-1, the V gene TRBV15, with TRBD1 as a possible D gene (6 bases). Trimming left V 3 bases short and J 10 bases short, with 21 bases between. The CDR3 is 15 residues long. CDR1 is LNHNV, CDR2 YYDKDF, per germline (reference sequence). DNA for the CDR3: TGTGCCACCAGCAGGAGGACAGCCAACCAGTTGGTAGCTTTCTTT. Its protein is CATSRRTANQLVAFF.

CDR3 nucleotide sequence: TGTGCCAGTATGGCAGTCCAGTGGAACTATGGCTACACCTTC. Its protein is CASMAVQWNYGYTF. The chain employs TRBV19 and TRBJ1-2; no clear D. Germline CDR1 reads LNHDA; CDR2 reads SQIVND (reference sequence). The V and J ends lost 7 bases and 2 bases respectively, with 14 bases between them. The CDR3 loop spans 14 amino acids.

This sequence joins TRBV6-1 and TRBJ2-7, with a weak D call TRBD1 (6 bases). The V gene's germline CDR1 is MNHNS and CDR2 SASEGT. V lost 5 bases and J 2 bases, leaving 10 bases between the germline ends. The CDR3 totals 13 residues. The CDR3 sequence is CASSSGQPYEQYF. CDR3 sequence (DNA): TGTGCCAGCAGTTCCGGACAGCCCTACGAGCAGTACTTC.

The rearrangement joins TRBV6-2 or TRBV6-3 to TRBJ2-1, with a possible D match to TRBD1 (5 bases). Trimming removed 2 bases at V and 5 bases at J, with 7 bases between. CDR1 is MNHEY, CDR2 SVGEGT, per germline. CDR3 length: 13 residues. The CDR3 DNA sequence: TGTGCCAGCAGTTACCTACAGGACAATGAGCAGTTCTTC. This translates into CASSYLQDNEQFF.

The chain uses TRBV19 and TRBJ1-5; TRBD1 matches at 7 bases. Germline-derived CDR1 and CDR2 are LNHDA and SQIVND (reference sequence). After removal of 9 bases from V and 0 bases from J, the junction contained 8 bases not matched to a gene. The CDR3 has 15 amino acids. CDR3 loop: CASARDRGSNQPQHF. CDR3 nucleotides: TGTGCCAGCGCACGGGACAGAGGTAGCAATCAGCCCCAGCATTTT.

The rearrangement links TRBV5-1 to TRBJ2-7; D perhaps matches TRBD2 (8 bases). The germline V gene has CDR1 SGHRS and CDR2 YFSETQ. Trimming cost V 4 bases and J 1 base, with 15 bases left between them. CDR3 size: 15 residues. The CDR3 sequence is CASSPGGTASYEQYF. DNA of the CDR3: TGCGCCAGCAGCCCGGGGGGGACAGCATCCTACGAGCAGTACTTC.

The V call is TRBV21-1, the J call TRBJ1-2; the table's D gene call, TRBD1, was not cross checked with the DNA. TRBV21-1 is a listed pseudogene. The CDR3 spans 16 residues. The CDR3, as DNA: TGTGCCAGCAGCAAAGAGAAAGGGACAGGGGAGGCGGGCTACACCTTC. It specifies CASSKEKGTGEAGYTF.

This chain uses TRBV30 with TRBJ2-7; D not resolved. The germline V and J ends were trimmed by 2 bases and 2 bases, with 7 bases remaining between them. Per the germline V gene, CDR1 is GTSNPN and CDR2 is SVGIG (reference sequence). CDR3 length: 12 residues. The CDR3: CAWSLTAYEQYF. In DNA, the CDR3 is TGTGCCTGGAGTTTAACTGCCTACGAGCAGTACTTC. The entire variable domain, with the rest obtained from reference TRBV30 and TRBJ2-7, is as follows: SQTIHQWPATLVQPVGSPLSLECTVEGTSNPNLYWYRQAAGRGLQLLFYSVGIGQISSEVPQNLSASRPQDRQFILSSKKLLLSDSGFYLCAWSLTAYEQYFGPGTRLTVT.

The V and J genes are TRBV5-1 and TRBJ1-4, with 10 positions matching TRBD1. This CDR3 has 19 amino acids. The J segment lost 5 bases and the V segment lost 3 bases, leaving 16 bases of the junction unmatched. Germline lookup yields CDR1 SGHRS and CDR2 YFSETQ. The CDR3, as DNA: TGCGCCAGCAGCTCGGTTCCGGGACAGGGGCCCCACGCCAATGAAAAACTGTTTTTT. Translating it yields CASSSVPGQGPHANEKLFF. The full variable domain, rest sourced from reference TRBV5-1 and TRBJ1-4, is KAGVTQTPRYLIKTRGQQVTLSCSPISGHRSVSWYQQTPGQGLQFLFEYFSETQRNKGNFPGRFSGRQFSNSRSEMNVSTLELGDSALYLCASSSVPGQGPHANEKLFFGSGTQLSVL.

V is TRBV2 and J is TRBJ1-2; D is undetermined. CDR1 and CDR2 (germline): SNHLY, FYNNEI. The length of the CDR3 is 15 residues. Deletions cut 3 bases from V and 8 bases from J, with 19 bases between. The CDR3 DNA reads as TGTGCCAGCAGTGACCTCGGACCCCGAAGACTAGGCTACACCTTC. This sequence encodes CASSDLGPRRLGYTF.

V and J are TRBV7-2 and TRBJ2-1; 9 positions match TRBD1. Germline CDR1 reads SGHTA; CDR2 reads FQGNSA. The CDR3 is made up of 19 amino acids. The ends lost 1 base at V and 8 bases at J; junction bases unmatched: 18. The CDR3: CASSLDALTGTGFLDEQFF. For the CDR3, the DNA is TGTGCCAGCAGCTTAGACGCGCTTACCGGGACAGGGTTTTTGGATGAGCAGTTCTTC.

The chain links TRBV7-2 to TRBJ1-1; no clear D. The CDR3 length is 18 residues. The germline V gene encodes CDR1 SGHTA and CDR2 FQGNSA. The germline V and J ends were trimmed by 5 bases and 5 bases, with 27 bases remaining between them. The CDR3 protein is CASSPILGMGRRRTEAFF. The CDR3 nucleotides are TGTGCCAGCAGCCCAATCCTAGGTATGGGGAGGAGGAGGACTGAAGCTTTCTTT.

The CDR3 is CAWSPGSWNTEAFF. CDR3 DNA sequence: TGTGCCTGGAGTCCAGGGTCCTGGAACACTGAAGCTTTCTTT. The gene calls are TRBV30 and TRBJ1-1; tentative D call: TRBD1 (5 bases). CDR3 length equals 14 residues. Germline CDR1 and CDR2: GTSNPN and SVGIG (reference sequence). Trimming took 2 bases from V and 1 from J, leaving 11 bases between them.

This chain connects TRBV10-3 to TRBJ2-7; 8 positions agree with TRBD1. CDR3 length: 13 residues. Per germline, CDR1 ENHRY and CDR2 SYGVKD. Trimming took 11 bases from V and 7 from J; bases not matched to a gene: 13. In DNA form, the CDR3 reads TGTGCCTGCCACTCAGGACAGGGCGTGGAGCAGTACTTC. This gives the protein CACHSGQGVEQYF.

This clone has only one observation. The CDR3: CASSSRDRLKSSQPQHF. CDR3 DNA sequence: TGTGCCAGCAGTTCCCGAGACAGGCTCAAATCGAGTCAGCCCCAGCATTTT. The chain carries TRBV27 and TRBJ1-5; D may be TRBD1 (6 bases). Trimming pared 4 bases from V and 6 bases from J, leaving 22 bases between. The CDR3 consists of 17 residues. Germline V gene lookup returns CDR1 MNHEY and CDR2 SMNVEV (reference sequence).

Written as DNA, the CDR3 is TGTGCCAGCAGCCAAGAGGGGGGGCTTGCAACTAATGAAAAACTGTTTTTT. Translating it yields CASSQEGGLATNEKLFF. The chain is built from TRBV3-1 (or the pseudogene TRBV3-2) and TRBJ1-4; the D gene is possibly TRBD1 (6 bases). Trimming took 0 bases from V and 0 from J, leaving 11 bases between them. CDR3 size: 17 residues. Germline V gives CDR1 LGHDT, CDR2 YNNKEL (reference sequence).